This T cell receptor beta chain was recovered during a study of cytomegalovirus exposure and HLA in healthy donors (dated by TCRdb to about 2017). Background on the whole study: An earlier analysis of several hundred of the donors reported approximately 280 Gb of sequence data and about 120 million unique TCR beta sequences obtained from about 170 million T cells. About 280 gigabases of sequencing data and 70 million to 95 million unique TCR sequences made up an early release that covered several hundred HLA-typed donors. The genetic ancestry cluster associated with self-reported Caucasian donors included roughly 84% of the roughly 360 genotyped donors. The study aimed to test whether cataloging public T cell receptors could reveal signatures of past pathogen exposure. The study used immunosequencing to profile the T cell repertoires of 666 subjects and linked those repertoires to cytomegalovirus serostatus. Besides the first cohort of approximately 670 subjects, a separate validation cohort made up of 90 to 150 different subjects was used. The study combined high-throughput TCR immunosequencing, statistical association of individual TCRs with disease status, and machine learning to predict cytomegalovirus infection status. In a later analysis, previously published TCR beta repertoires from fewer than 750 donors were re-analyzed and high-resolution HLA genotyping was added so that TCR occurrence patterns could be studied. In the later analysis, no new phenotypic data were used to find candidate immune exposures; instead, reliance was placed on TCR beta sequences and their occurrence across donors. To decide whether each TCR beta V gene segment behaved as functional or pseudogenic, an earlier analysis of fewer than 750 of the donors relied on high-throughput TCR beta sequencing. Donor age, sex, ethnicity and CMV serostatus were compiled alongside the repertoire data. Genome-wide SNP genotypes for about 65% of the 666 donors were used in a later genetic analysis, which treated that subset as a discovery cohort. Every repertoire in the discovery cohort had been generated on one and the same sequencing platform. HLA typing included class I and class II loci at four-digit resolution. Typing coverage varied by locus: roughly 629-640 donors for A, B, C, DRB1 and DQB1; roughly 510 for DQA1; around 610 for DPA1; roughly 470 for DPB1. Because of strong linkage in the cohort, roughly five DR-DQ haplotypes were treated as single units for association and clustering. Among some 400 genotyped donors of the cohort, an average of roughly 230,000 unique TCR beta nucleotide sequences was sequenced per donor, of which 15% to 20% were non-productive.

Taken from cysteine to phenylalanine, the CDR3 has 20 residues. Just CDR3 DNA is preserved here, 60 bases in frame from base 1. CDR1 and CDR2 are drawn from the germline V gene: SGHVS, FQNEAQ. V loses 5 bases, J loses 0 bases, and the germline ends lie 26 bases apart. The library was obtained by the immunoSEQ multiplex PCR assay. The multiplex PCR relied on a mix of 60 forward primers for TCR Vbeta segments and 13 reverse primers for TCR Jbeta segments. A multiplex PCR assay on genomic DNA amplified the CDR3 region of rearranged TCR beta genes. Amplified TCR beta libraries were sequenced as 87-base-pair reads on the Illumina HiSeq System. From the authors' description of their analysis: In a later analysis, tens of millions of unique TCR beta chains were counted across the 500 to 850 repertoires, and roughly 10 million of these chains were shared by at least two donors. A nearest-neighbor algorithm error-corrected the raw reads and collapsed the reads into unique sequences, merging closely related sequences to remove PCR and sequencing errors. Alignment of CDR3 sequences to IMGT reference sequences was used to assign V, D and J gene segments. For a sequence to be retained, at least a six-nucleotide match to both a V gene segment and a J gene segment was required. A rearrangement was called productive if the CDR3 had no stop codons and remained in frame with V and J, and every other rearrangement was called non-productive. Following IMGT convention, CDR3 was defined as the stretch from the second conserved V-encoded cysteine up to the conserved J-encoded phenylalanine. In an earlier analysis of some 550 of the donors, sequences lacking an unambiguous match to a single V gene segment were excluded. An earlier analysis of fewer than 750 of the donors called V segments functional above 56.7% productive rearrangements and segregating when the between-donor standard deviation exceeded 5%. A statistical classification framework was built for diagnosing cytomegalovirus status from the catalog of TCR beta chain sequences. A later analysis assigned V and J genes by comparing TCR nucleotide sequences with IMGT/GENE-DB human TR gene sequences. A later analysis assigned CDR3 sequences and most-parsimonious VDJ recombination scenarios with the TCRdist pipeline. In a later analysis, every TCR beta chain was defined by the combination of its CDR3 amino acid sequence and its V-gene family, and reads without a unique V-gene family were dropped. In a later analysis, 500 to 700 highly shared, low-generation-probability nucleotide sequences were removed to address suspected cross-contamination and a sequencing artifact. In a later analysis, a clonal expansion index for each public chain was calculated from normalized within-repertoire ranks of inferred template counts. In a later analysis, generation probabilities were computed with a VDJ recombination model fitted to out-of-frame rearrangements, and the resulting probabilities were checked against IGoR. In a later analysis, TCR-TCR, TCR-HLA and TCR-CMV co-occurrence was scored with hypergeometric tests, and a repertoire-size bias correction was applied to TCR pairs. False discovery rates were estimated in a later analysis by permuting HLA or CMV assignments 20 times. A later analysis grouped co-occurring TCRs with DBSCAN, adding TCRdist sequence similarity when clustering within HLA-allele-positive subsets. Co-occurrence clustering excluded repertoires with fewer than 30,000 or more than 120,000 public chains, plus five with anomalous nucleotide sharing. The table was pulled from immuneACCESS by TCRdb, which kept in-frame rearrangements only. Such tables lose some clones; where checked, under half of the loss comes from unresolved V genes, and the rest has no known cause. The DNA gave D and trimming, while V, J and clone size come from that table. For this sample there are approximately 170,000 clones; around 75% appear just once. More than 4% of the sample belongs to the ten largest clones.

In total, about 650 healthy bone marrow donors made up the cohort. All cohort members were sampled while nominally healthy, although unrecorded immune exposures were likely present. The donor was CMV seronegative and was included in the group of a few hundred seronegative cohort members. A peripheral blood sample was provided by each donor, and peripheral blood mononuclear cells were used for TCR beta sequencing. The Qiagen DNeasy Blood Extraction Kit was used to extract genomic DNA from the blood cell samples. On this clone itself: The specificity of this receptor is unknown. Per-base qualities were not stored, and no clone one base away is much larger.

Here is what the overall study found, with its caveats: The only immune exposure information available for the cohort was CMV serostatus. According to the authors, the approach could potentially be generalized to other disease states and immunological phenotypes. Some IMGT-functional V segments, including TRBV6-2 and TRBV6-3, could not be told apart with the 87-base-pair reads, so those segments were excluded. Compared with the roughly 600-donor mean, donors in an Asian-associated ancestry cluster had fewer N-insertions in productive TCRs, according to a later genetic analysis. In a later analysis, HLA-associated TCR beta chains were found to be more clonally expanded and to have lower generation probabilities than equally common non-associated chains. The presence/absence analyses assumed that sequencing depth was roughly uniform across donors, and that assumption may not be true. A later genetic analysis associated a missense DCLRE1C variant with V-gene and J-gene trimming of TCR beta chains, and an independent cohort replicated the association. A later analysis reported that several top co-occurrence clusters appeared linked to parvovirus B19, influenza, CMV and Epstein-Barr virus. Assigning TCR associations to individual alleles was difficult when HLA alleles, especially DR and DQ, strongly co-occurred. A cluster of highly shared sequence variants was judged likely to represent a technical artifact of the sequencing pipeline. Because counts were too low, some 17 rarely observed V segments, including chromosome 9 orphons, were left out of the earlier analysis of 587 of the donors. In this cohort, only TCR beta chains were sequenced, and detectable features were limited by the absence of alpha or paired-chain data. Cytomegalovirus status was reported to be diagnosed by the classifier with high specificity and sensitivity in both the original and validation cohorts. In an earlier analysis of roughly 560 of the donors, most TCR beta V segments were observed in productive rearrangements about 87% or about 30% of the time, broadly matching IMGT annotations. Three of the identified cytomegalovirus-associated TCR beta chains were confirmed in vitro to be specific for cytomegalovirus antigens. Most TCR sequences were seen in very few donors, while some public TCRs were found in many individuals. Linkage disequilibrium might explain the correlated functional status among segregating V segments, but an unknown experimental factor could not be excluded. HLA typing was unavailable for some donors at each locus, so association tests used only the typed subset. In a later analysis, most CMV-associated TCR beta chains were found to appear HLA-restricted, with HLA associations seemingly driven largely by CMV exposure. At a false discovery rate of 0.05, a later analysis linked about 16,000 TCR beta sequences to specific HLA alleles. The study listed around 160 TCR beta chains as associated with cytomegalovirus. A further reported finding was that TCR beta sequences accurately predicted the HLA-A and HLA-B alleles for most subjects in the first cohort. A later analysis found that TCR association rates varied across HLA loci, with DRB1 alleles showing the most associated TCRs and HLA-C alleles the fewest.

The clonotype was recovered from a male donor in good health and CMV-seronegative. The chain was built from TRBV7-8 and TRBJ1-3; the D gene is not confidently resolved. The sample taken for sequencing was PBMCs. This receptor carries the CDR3 CASSPHRPKWPTSSGNTIYF. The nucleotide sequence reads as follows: TGTGCCAGCAGCCCTCATCGCCCCAAATGGCCCACCTCCTCTGGAAACACCATATATTTT.